Listed here is a single T cell receptor (beta chain). What it binds is not known. This record comes from a study of cytomegalovirus exposure and HLA in healthy donors. Findings and limits, study-wide: An analysis that was carried out later associated some 17,000 TCR beta sequences with HLA alleles at 0.05 false discovery rate.

PCR employed 60 Vbeta and 13 Jbeta primers. The method was immunoSEQ multiplex PCR; TCRdb's version includes in-frame clones alone and lacks a portion of them. The sample shows roughly 98,000 clones, under 70% of them seen only once. This CDR3 comprises 18 residues. J gave up 2 bases and V 5 bases, and 11 bases lay outside the gene matches. The germline CDR1 and CDR2 sequences are SEHNR and FQNEAQ (reference sequence). The receptor was isolated from a man between 45 and 60 years old in good health and CMV-seronegative. The chain is built from TRBV7-9 and TRBJ2-2; TRBD2 aligns across 10 bases. Sample: PBMCs. This chain's CDR3 is CASSPRASGRDNTGELFF. The CDR3 nucleotides are TGTGCCAGCAGCCCCCGAGCCAGCGGGAGGGATAACACCGGGGAGCTGTTTTTT.